Listed below are T cell receptor beta chains from one sample, sequenced in a study of OX40 agonist ivuxolimab in advanced cancers. Libraries were prepared by immunoSEQ multiplex PCR; TCRdb keeps only in-frame clonotypes and omits some of them. Of about 82,000 clones in the sample, over 75% were seen once. The sequencing used CD4+ or CD8+ T cells sorted from blood, collected in a trial of the OX40 agonist ivuxolimab. These TCRs come from an adult with an advanced solid tumor such as melanoma, head and neck, liver or kidney cancer. CDR3s include the opening cysteine and the closing phenylalanine or tryptophan. The D gene is left open where the match is weak. The size field is filled for only some rows; it gives once, few, many or a size class.

len	v_gene	abundance	j_gene	d_gene	CDR3aa	CDR3nt
16	TRBV7-2	.	TRBJ2-7	TRBD1	CASSSATGGITYEQYF	TGTGCCAGCAGCTCCGCTACAGGGGGCATTACCTACGAGCAGTACTTC
16	TRBV9	.	TRBJ2-2	.	CASSTRVGRDTGELFF	TGTGCCAGCAGCACTAGGGTAGGGAGAGACACCGGGGAGCTGTTTTTT
15	TRBV6-1	.	TRBJ1-5	TRBD1	CASIRKGQDNQPQHF	TGTGCCAGCATTCGCAAAGGACAGGACAATCAGCCCCAGCATTTT
14	TRBV6-5	.	TRBJ2-2	.	CASSYSGDTGELFF	TGTGCCAGCAGTTACTCAGGCGACACCGGGGAGCTGTTTTTT
16	TRBV2	.	TRBJ2-2	TRBD2	CASSGTSGTNTGELFF	TGTGCCAGCAGTGGGACTAGCGGGACGAACACCGGGGAGCTGTTTTTT
14	TRBV7-2	.	TRBJ2-7	.	CASSLKQDSYEQYF	TGTGCCAGCAGCTTAAAGCAGGACTCCTACGAGCAGTACTTC
14	TRBV19	.	TRBJ1-5	.	CASSTGHYNQPQHF	TGTGCCAGTAGTACAGGGCATTACAATCAGCCCCAGCATTTT
17	TRBV7-8	.	TRBJ1-3	TRBD1	CASSPLGTGAEGNTIYF	TGTGCCAGCAGCCCCCTCGGGACAGGGGCGGAGGGAAACACCATATATTTT
13	TRBV19	.	TRBJ2-7	.	CASSMYNGDEQYF	TGTGCCAGTAGTATGTACAATGGGGACGAGCAGTACTTC
14	TRBV19	.	TRBJ1-5	TRBD1	CASSKDRGMEPQHF	TGTGCCAGTAGTAAGGACAGGGGCATGGAGCCCCAGCATTTT
18	TRBV5-4	.	TRBJ1-1	TRBD1	CASSPTRPGQGAAAEAFF	TGTGCCAGCAGCCCGACAAGACCGGGACAGGGGGCCGCAGCTGAAGCTTTCTTT
13	TRBV19	.	TRBJ2-4	.	CASRAGAENIQYF	TGTGCCAGTAGGGCCGGGGCCGAAAACATTCAGTACTTC
16	TRBV28	.	TRBJ2-2	TRBD1	CASRLTIQGQTGELFF	TGTGCCAGCAGACTAACGATACAGGGGCAGACCGGGGAGCTGTTTTTT
13	TRBV2	.	TRBJ2-3	.	CASRLGGTDTQYF	TGTGCCAGCAGGCTAGGTGGCACAGATACGCAGTATTTT
18	TRBV4-1	.	TRBJ1-3	.	CASSQASVSPGSGNTIYF	TGCGCCAGCAGCCAAGCTTCGGTCTCCCCGGGCTCTGGAAACACCATATATTTT
15	TRBV11-2	few	TRBJ1-1	TRBD1	CASSEYRGPNTEAFF	TGTGCCAGCAGCGAATACAGGGGGCCAAACACTGAAGCTTTCTTT
15	TRBV7-2	.	TRBJ2-1	TRBD2	CASSLRSAGAHEQFF	TGTGCCAGCAGCTTACGGTCCGCGGGAGCTCATGAGCAGTTCTTC
12	TRBV30	.	TRBJ2-5	.	CAWVPGLETQYF	TGTGCCTGGGTACCGGGACTAGAGACCCAGTACTTC
15	TRBV7-2	.	TRBJ1-2	.	CASSPSWGVLGGYTF	TGTGCCAGCAGCCCTAGTTGGGGGGTTTTGGGTGGCTACACCTTC
15	TRBV6-5	.	TRBJ2-3	.	CASTRSGIPTDTQYF	TGTGCCAGCACCCGCTCGGGAATCCCCACAGATACGCAGTATTTT
11	TRBV20-1	.	TRBJ2-5	.	CSASGQETQYF	TGCAGTGCTAGTGGCCAAGAGACCCAGTACTTC
14	TRBV5-1	.	TRBJ2-7	.	CASKGVWGSYEQYF	TGCGCCAGCAAAGGAGTCTGGGGCTCCTACGAGCAGTACTTC
12	TRBV5-1	.	TRBJ2-5	.	CASGNGQETQYF	TGCGCCAGCGGCAACGGTCAAGAGACCCAGTACTTC
15	TRBV6-4	.	TRBJ2-1	TRBD1	CASSVLGQGGVEQFF	TGTGCCAGCAGTGTCCTGGGACAGGGCGGGGTGGAGCAGTTCTTC
14	TRBV10-2	.	TRBJ2-2	TRBD1	CASRQGGHTGELFF	TGCGCCAGTCGACAGGGGGGGCACACCGGGGAGCTGTTTTTT
16	TRBV11-3	.	TRBJ2-7	TRBD1	CASSLDGGTGSYEQYF	TGTGCCAGCAGCTTAGATGGTGGGACAGGGAGCTACGAGCAGTACTTC
15	TRBV10-3	.	TRBJ1-5	.	CAISESVVFNQPQHF	TGTGCCATCAGTGAGTCTGTGGTATTTAATCAGCCCCAGCATTTT
14	TRBV6-1	.	TRBJ2-1	.	CASSEGVSYNEQFF	TGTGCCAGCAGTGAAGGGGTCTCCTACAATGAGCAGTTCTTC
17	TRBV5-1	.	TRBJ2-7	TRBD1	CASSLFLSGQGVVEQYF	TGCGCCAGCAGCTTGTTCCTTTCGGGACAGGGTGTCGTCGAGCAGTACTTC
14	TRBV7-6	.	TRBJ1-3	.	CASSPNRIGNTIYF	TGTGCCAGCAGCCCAAACAGGATTGGAAACACCATATATTTT
14	TRBV5-1	.	TRBJ1-5	.	CASRPDLTGQPQHF	TGCGCCAGCAGACCTGACTTAACAGGGCAGCCCCAGCATTTT
14	TRBV30	once	TRBJ1-2	TRBD1	CAWSPGQGGYGYTF	TGTGCCTGGAGTCCCGGACAGGGCGGCTATGGCTACACCTTC
15	TRBV7-2	once	TRBJ2-7	TRBD1	CASSIIRDRGYEQYF	TGTGCCAGCAGCATAATCCGGGACAGGGGGTACGAGCAGTACTTC
15	TRBV5-4	.	TRBJ2-7	.	CASSWDSSSSYEQYF	TGTGCCAGCAGCTGGGACTCCTCTAGCTCCTACGAGCAGTACTTC
15	TRBV21-1	once	TRBJ2-1	.	CAEKTSGTLYNEQFF	TGTGCCGAGAAGACTAGCGGAACTCTCTACAATGAGCAGTTCTTC
16	TRBV18	.	TRBJ1-1	.	CASSPPGGRSNTEAFF	TGTGCCAGCTCACCACCGGGAGGCAGGTCGAACACTGAAGCTTTCTTT
16	TRBV18	.	TRBJ2-1	.	CASSPGPNSSYNEQFF	TGTGCCAGCTCACCGGGCCCGAATTCCTCCTACAATGAGCAGTTCTTC
15	TRBV5-1	once	TRBJ1-4	.	CASSLEQPTNEKLFF	TGCGCCAGCAGCTTGGAACAGCCAACTAATGAAAAACTGTTTTTT
15	TRBV6-5	.	TRBJ1-1	.	CASSLSGPSNTEAFF	TGTGCCAGCAGTTTATCGGGGCCCTCGAACACTGAAGCTTTCTTT
16	TRBV7-9	.	TRBJ2-1	TRBD1	CASSSDPGQGKNEQFF	TGTGCCAGCAGCTCGGACCCGGGACAGGGTAAAAATGAGCAGTTCTTC
14	TRBV7-9	.	TRBJ1-1	.	CASSSDRRNTEAFF	TGTGCCAGCAGCTCTGACAGGAGGAACACTGAAGCTTTCTTT
15	TRBV7-7	.	TRBJ2-5	.	CASRSFSGPQETQYF	TGTGCTAGCAGGTCCTTTTCGGGCCCTCAAGAGACCCAGTACTTC
16	TRBV7-2	.	TRBJ2-4	.	CASTILATATRNIQYF	TGTGCCAGCACCATTCTGGCGACCGCGACCCGAAACATTCAGTACTTC
12	TRBV7-9	.	TRBJ1-4	.	CASSADLEKLFF	TGTGCCAGCAGCGCTGACCTGGAAAAACTGTTTTTT
20	TRBV10-2	.	TRBJ2-6	TRBD2	CASSERASGAPGSGANVLTF	TGCGCCAGCAGTGAGAGGGCTAGCGGGGCCCCCGGGTCTGGGGCCAACGTCCTGACTTTC
16	TRBV10-3	.	TRBJ1-3	.	CAISDRGPRSGNTIYF	TGTGCCATCAGTGATCGGGGGCCGCGCTCTGGAAACACCATATATTTT
15	TRBV11-2	.	TRBJ2-1	.	CASSVPGVVYNEQFF	TGTGCCAGCAGCGTTCCAGGGGTTGTCTACAATGAGCAGTTCTTC
18	TRBV5-4	.	TRBJ2-1	TRBD2	CASSLAPSGRGSYNEQFF	TGTGCCAGCAGCTTGGCCCCTAGCGGAAGAGGCTCCTACAATGAGCAGTTCTTC
14	TRBV30	.	TRBJ1-3	.	CAWGVLNSGNTIYF	TGTGCCTGGGGGGTCCTCAACTCTGGAAACACCATATATTTT
15	TRBV5-1	.	TRBJ1-1	.	CASSLGAAPNTEAFF	TGCGCCAGCAGCTTGGGGGCAGCACCGAACACTGAAGCTTTCTTT
15	TRBV5-1	.	TRBJ2-2	.	CASSPGLSNTGELFF	TGCGCCAGCAGTCCAGGACTTTCGAACACCGGGGAGCTGTTTTTT
18	TRBV28	once	TRBJ2-7	TRBD1	CASTETGQKRYRSYEQYF	TGTGCCAGCACCGAAACGGGACAGAAGCGCTACCGCTCCTACGAGCAGTACTTC
10	TRBV28	.	TRBJ1-2	.	CASSYYGYTF	TGTGCCAGCAGTTACTATGGCTACACCTTC
14	TRBV5-1	.	TRBJ1-6	.	CASRPGTYNSPLHF	TGCGCCAGCAGACCGGGGACGTATAATTCACCCCTCCACTTT
14	TRBV5-4	.	TRBJ2-7	.	CASSSGLHSYEQYF	TGTGCCAGCAGCTCGGGACTCCACTCCTACGAGCAGTACTTC
15	TRBV5-1	.	TRBJ2-1	TRBD1	CASSQGTGGYNEQFF	TGCGCCAGCAGCCAAGGGACAGGCGGGTACAATGAGCAGTTCTTC
14	TRBV2	.	TRBJ1-2	.	CASSEEKGSYGYTF	TGTGCCAGCAGTGAAGAAAAGGGCAGCTATGGCTACACCTTC